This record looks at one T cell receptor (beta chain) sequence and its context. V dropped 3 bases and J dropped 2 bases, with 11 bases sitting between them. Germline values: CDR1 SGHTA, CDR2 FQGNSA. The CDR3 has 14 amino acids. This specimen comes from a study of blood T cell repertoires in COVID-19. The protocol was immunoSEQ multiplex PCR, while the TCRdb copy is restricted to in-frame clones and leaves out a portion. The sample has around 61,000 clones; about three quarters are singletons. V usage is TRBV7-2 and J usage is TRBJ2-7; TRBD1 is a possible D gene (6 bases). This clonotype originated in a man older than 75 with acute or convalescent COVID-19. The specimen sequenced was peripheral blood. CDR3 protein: CASSLTTGAYEQYF. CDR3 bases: TGTGCCAGCAGCTTGACGACAGGAGCCTACGAGCAGTACTTC.